This entry lists 27 T cell receptor beta chains sequenced from one sample in a study of T cell responses to AZD1222 COVID-19 vaccine. The repertoire was sequenced with immunoSEQ multiplex PCR; TCRdb's copy has only in-frame clones and lacks some. This table has 130,000 to 150,000 clones, over 85% appearing once. The sample was peripheral blood, taken on day 0 of AZD1222 vaccination. These receptors all come from an adult in good health.

The chain has TRBV2 and TRBJ1-1; a possible D gene is TRBD1 (6 bases). V was shortened by 7 bases and J by 1 base, with 16 bases between the two germline ends. CDR1 and CDR2 (germline): SNHLY, FYNNEI. The CDR3 covers 15 residues. The CDR3 region has the DNA TGTGCCAGCAACCCTAGGGGGACACGGAACACTGAAGCTTTCTTT. Translated: CASNPRGTRNTEAFF.

V and J are TRBV19 and TRBJ2-3, with TRBD1 identical over 10 bases. CDR3 length equals 15 residues. Germline trimming cut 5 bases from V and 6 bases from J; bases unmatched to any gene: 8. Germline V lookup: CDR1 LNHDA, CDR2 SQIVND (reference sequence). The CDR3 loop reads CASSLSGTGADTQYF. Written as DNA, the CDR3 is TGTGCCAGTAGTCTTAGCGGGACAGGGGCGGATACGCAGTATTTT.

The V gene is TRBV6-4, the J gene TRBJ2-1; no definite D call. CDR1 is MRHNA, CDR2 SNTAGT, per germline. This CDR3 has 13 residues. V gave up 0 bases and J gave up 5 bases, with 5 bases separating them. CDR3 sequence: CASSDSSNNEQFF. The CDR3 region has the DNA TGTGCCAGCAGTGACTCAAGTAACAATGAGCAGTTCTTC.

This chain connects TRBV19 to TRBJ1-5; the D is unclear. Germline V gene lookup returns CDR1 LNHDA and CDR2 SQIVND (reference sequence). CDR3 length: 11 amino acids. V was trimmed by 2 bases and J by 7 bases, leaving 3 bases between them. The CDR3 DNA follows: TGTGCCAGTAGTATAAAGCAGCCCCAGCATTTT. Its translation: CASSIKQPQHF.

The V call is TRBV10-1, the J call TRBJ1-5, with D perhaps TRBD1 (5 bases). V gave up 2 bases and J gave up 3 bases, with 8 bases separating them. The V gene's germline CDR1 is WNHNN and CDR2 SYGVQD (reference sequence). The CDR3 runs 14 residues. CDR3 nucleotides: TGCGCCAGCAGTGAGGGGACCCCCAATCAGCCCCAGCATTTT. Amino acid sequence: CASSEGTPNQPQHF.

V and J are TRBV28 and TRBJ1-2, with 8 bases that match TRBD1. Germline CDR1 is MDHEN and CDR2 is SYDVKM. The CDR3 contains 14 residues. Trimming at V came to 6 bases and at J to 8 bases, leaving 11 bases not matched to a gene. The CDR3 DNA reads as TGTGCCAGCAGAAGTGGACAGGGCTCGTACGGCTACACCTTC. It is translated as CASRSGQGSYGYTF.

V and J are TRBV5-6 and TRBJ1-5; maybe TRBD1 (5 bases). The CDR3 contains 15 residues. The germline CDR1 and CDR2 sequences are SGHDT and YYEEEE. V dropped 1 base and J dropped 7 bases, with 15 bases sitting between them. For the CDR3, the DNA is TGTGCCAGCAGCTTGATAGGTGGTGAGGGGCAGCCCCAGCATTTT. Translating it yields CASSLIGGEGQPQHF.

This rearrangement joins TRBV7-9 to TRBJ2-5; no clear D gene. Between the trimmed V and J ends, which lost 6 bases and 3 bases, there was a span of 5 bases. This CDR3 is built from 11 residues. The V gene's germline CDR1 is SEHNR and CDR2 FQNEAQ (reference sequence). As DNA, the CDR3 is TGTGCCAGCAGAAGGGAAGAGACCCAGTACTTC. It specifies CASRREETQYF.

The DNA for the CDR3 is TGTGCCAGCAGTCCGAACATCAGGGCCTGGAGCAATCAGCCCCAGCATTTT. Protein product: CASSPNIRAWSNQPQHF. This chain joins TRBV6-6 and TRBJ1-5, with D possibly being TRBD1 (5 bases). The CDR3 is 17 amino acids. The germline V and J ends were trimmed by 5 bases and 1 base, with 18 bases remaining between them. CDR1 and CDR2 (germline): MNHNY, SVGAGI (reference sequence).

The V gene is TRBV19, the J gene TRBJ1-1, with TRBD1 matching 9 bases. V lost 5 bases to trimming and J lost 5 bases; unmatched junction nucleotides: 9. Germline loops: CDR1 LNHDA, CDR2 SQIVND (reference sequence). CDR3 length: 15 residues. The DNA for the CDR3 is TGTGCCAGTAGTCTCCGGGACAGGGAAAATACTGAAGCTTTCTTT. This translates into CASSLRDRENTEAFF.

The chain combines TRBV28 with TRBJ2-7; a possible D gene is TRBD1 (6 bases). CDR3 length: 11 amino acids. Trimming pared 7 bases from V and 6 bases from J, leaving 10 bases between. Per the germline V gene, CDR1 is MDHEN and CDR2 is SYDVKM. For the CDR3, the DNA is TGTGCCAGCACCAGGGGTTTCGAGCAGTACTTC. Translating it yields CASTRGFEQYF.

The rearrangement links TRBV2 to TRBJ1-3, with D perhaps matching TRBD1 (6 bases). Germline V gene data show CDR1 as SNHLY and CDR2 as FYNNEI. V was clipped by 4 bases and J by 3 bases, with 10 bases between them. The CDR3 consists of 14 residues. In nucleotides, the CDR3 is TGTGCCAGCAGTGTGGAACAGGGTGGAAACACCATATATTTT. As protein: CASSVEQGGNTIYF.

This clone has only one observation. The rearrangement links TRBV19 to TRBJ2-1; TRBD2 aligns across 15 bases. The ends lost 3 bases at V and 9 bases at J; junction bases unmatched: 6. The CDR3 has 16 amino acids. Germline V gene lookup returns CDR1 LNHDA and CDR2 SQIVND (reference sequence). Written as DNA, the CDR3 is TGTGCCAGTAGTATTTCTTGGACTAGCGGGAGGGGTGAGCAGTTCTTC. Amino acid sequence: CASSISWTSGRGEQFF.

There are many counts of this clone. V usage is TRBV3-1 (or the pseudogene TRBV3-2) and J usage is TRBJ2-1, with 9 bases lining up with TRBD2. Germline-derived CDR1 and CDR2 are LGHDT and YNNKEL (reference sequence). The CDR3 spans 20 residues. Trimming removed 1 base from V and 0 bases from J; junction bases left unmatched: 13. The CDR3 reads CASSQVGGSGSASSYNEQFF. Written as DNA, the CDR3 is TGTGCCAGCAGCCAAGTTGGGGGTAGCGGGAGCGCAAGCTCCTACAATGAGCAGTTCTTC.

The genes are TRBV7-2 and TRBJ2-7; 7 nucleotides match TRBD2. The J segment lost 6 bases and the V segment lost 3 bases, leaving 11 bases of the junction unmatched. CDR1 is SGHTA, CDR2 FQGNSA, per germline. The CDR3 consists of 15 residues. DNA for the CDR3: TGTGCCAGCAGCTTTGGACTAGACGCTACCTTCGAGCAGTACTTC. This translates into CASSFGLDATFEQYF.

The chain recombines TRBV4-1 with TRBJ2-2, with D maybe TRBD1 (5 bases). The CDR3 runs to 16 residues. Trimming stripped 3 bases from V and 10 bases from J, with 21 bases between. CDR1 MGHRA and CDR2 YSYEKL come from the germline V gene. CDR3 in amino acids: CASSHGRRGRFAELFF. CDR3 sequence (DNA): TGCGCCAGCAGCCATGGTAGAAGGGGTAGGTTCGCGGAGCTGTTTTTT.

This chain uses TRBV15 with TRBJ1-4; D unresolved. Looked up from germline, CDR1 is LNHNV and CDR2 is YYDKDF (reference sequence). The CDR3 spans 12 residues. V dropped 5 bases and J dropped 5 bases, with 6 bases sitting between them. The DNA for the CDR3 is TGTGCCACCAGCGGCTTGAATGAAAAACTGTTTTTT. Its translation is CATSGLNEKLFF.

The V call is TRBV5-1, the J call TRBJ2-5; D might be TRBD2 (6 bases). Germline V gene sequence: CDR1 SGHRS, CDR2 YFSETQ. The CDR3 runs 13 residues. V was clipped by 4 bases and J by 5 bases, with 12 bases between them. CDR3 nucleotides: TGCGCCAGCAGCCAGAGCGGGTCGGAGACCCAGTACTTC. Translating it yields CASSQSGSETQYF.

This clone has just one count. The rearrangement links TRBV7-9 to TRBJ2-7; 7 bases line up with TRBD2. With V trimmed by 4 bases and J by 7 bases, 13 bases remained unmatched. The CDR3 is made up of 15 amino acids. CDR1 and CDR2 (germline): SEHNR, FQNEAQ (reference sequence). DNA of the CDR3: TGTGCCAGCAGCTCCCGCTCTAGCGGACATTTGGAGCAGTACTTC. Amino acids: CASSSRSSGHLEQYF.

The chain has TRBV6-5 and TRBJ2-5; TRBD2 matches 7 bases. Germline V gene sequence: CDR1 MNHEY, CDR2 SVGAGI. The CDR3 length is 13 residues. V lost 7 bases, J lost 6 bases, and 8 bases stayed unmatched. In DNA, the CDR3 is TGTGCCAGCAAGGACCGGGAGGTTAAGACCCAGTACTTC. Protein: CASKDREVKTQYF.

The rearrangement uses TRBV21-1 and TRBJ2-7; TRBD1, the D gene given by the table, was not confirmed from the DNA. TRBV21-1 is termed a pseudogene. The CDR3 is 13 amino acids. CDR3 nucleotides: TGCGCCAGCAGCAATACCCTGGCCGCTGGGCAGTACTTC. Its translation is CASSNTLAAGQYF.

V gene TRBV18 combines with J gene TRBJ1-1; D not resolved. Germline assignment: CDR1 KGHSH and CDR2 LQKENI. The V and J ends lost 4 bases and 4 bases respectively, with 10 bases between them. CDR3 size: 13 residues. The DNA of the CDR3 is TGTGCCAGCTCACAATGGGAGAGCACTGAAGCTTTCTTT. This sequence encodes CASSQWESTEAFF.

The chain is built from TRBV5-6 and TRBJ2-7, with D tentatively TRBD1 (5 bases). The CDR3 consists of 14 residues. Trimming stripped 4 bases from V and 5 bases from J, with 16 bases between. From germline, CDR1 is SGHDT and CDR2 YYEEEE. In DNA, the CDR3 is TGTGCCAGCAGCCTACAGGACCTTAGGGACGAGCAGTACTTC. This encodes CASSLQDLRDEQYF.

The chain combines TRBV5-1 with TRBJ2-3; D is perhaps TRBD1 (6 bases). This CDR3 region has 11 residues. Germline V gene data show CDR1 as SGHRS and CDR2 as YFSETQ. Trimming took off 0 bases at V and 12 bases at J, with 8 bases between the two ends. CDR3 DNA sequence: TGCGCCAGCAGCTTGGCGGACAGACAGTATTTT. This translates into CASSLADRQYF.

The V gene is TRBV5-5, the J gene TRBJ1-1, with TRBD1 identical over 7 bases. Trimming at V came to 2 bases and at J to 3 bases, leaving 4 bases not matched to a gene. The CDR3 contains 14 residues. Germline-derived CDR1 and CDR2 are SGHKS and YYEKEE (reference sequence). The CDR3 loop reads CASSFDRVYTEAFF. The CDR3 nucleotides read TGTGCCAGCAGCTTTGACAGGGTCTACACTGAAGCTTTCTTT.

The chain couples TRBV2 to TRBJ1-6, with 8 bases fitting TRBD1. Germline V gene lookup returns CDR1 SNHLY and CDR2 FYNNEI. The CDR3 has 15 residues. V gave up 7 bases and J gave up 5 bases; unmatched junction bases: 7. The CDR3 sequence is CASTRQGRNNSPLHF. CDR3 sequence (DNA): TGTGCCAGCACTCGACAGGGGAGGAATAATTCACCCCTCCACTTT.

J is TRBJ2-7 and V is TRBV11-2; possible D gene TRBD2, 5 bases. This CDR3 is built from 14 residues. Trimming stripped 5 bases from V and 3 bases from J, with 14 bases between. Germline assignment: CDR1 SGHAT and CDR2 FQNNGV. CDR3 loop: CASSTRGLSYEQYF. The CDR3 DNA reads as TGTGCCAGCAGCACCCGGGGTCTGAGCTACGAGCAGTACTTC.